The clone carrying this T cell receptor beta chain was recorded only once. Its antigen is as yet unknown. Clones were read by immunoSEQ multiplex PCR, and TCRdb kept only the in-frame ones, dropping some. The sample carries under 200,000 clones, 94% recorded once. The entry originates in a study of OX40 agonist ivuxolimab in advanced cancers. Notes on the study in general: Average numbers of expanded clones were greater in CD8+ T cells than in CD4+. Compared with others, partial responders at 0.1-3.0 mg/kg displayed clonal expansion among the lowest.

V trimming: 8 bases; J trimming: 5 bases; junction bases outside the gene matches: 8. Germline-derived CDR1 and CDR2 are LNHDA and SQIVND (reference sequence). The CDR3 extends over 14 amino acids. The genes are TRBV19 and TRBJ2-2; 7 bases align to TRBD2. The TCR originated in an adult with an advanced solid tumor such as melanoma, head and neck, liver or kidney cancer. This sample comprised CD4+ or CD8+ T cells sorted from blood, obtained in a trial of the OX40 agonist ivuxolimab. The CDR3, as DNA: TGTGCCAGTGCAGCGGGGAGTGGGACCGGGGAGCTGTTTTTT. As protein: CASAAGSGTGELFF.